These 22 T cell receptor beta chains came from one sample sequenced in a study of shared clonotypes between healthy human individuals. Some clones are missing from TCRdb's copy, which holds only in-frame ones; the method was immunoSEQ multiplex PCR. The data hold over a million clones, with approximately 96% observed a single time. The sequencing sample was made of naive CD4+ T cells sorted from blood. The subset is: CD45RA+ positively selected. The receptors come from a young man in good health.

This rearrangement joins TRBV28 to TRBJ2-3; 10 bases are a match to TRBD1. The ends lost 11 bases at V and 2 bases at J; junction bases unmatched: 16. The CDR3 has 17 amino acids. Germline CDR1 is MDHEN and CDR2 is SYDVKM. CDR3 sequence: CACRPRDRGILTDTQYF. The CDR3 DNA reads TGTGCCTGCCGACCCCGGGACAGGGGAATTCTCACAGATACGCAGTATTTT.

The genes are TRBV5-1 and TRBJ1-1; 9 nucleotides match TRBD1. The CDR3 runs to 17 residues. V lost 0 bases, J lost 0 bases, and 6 bases stayed unmatched. CDR1 is SGHRS, CDR2 YFSETQ, per germline. This CDR3 reads CASSLAWDRVLNTEAFF. For the CDR3, the DNA is TGCGCCAGCAGCTTGGCCTGGGACAGGGTTTTGAACACTGAAGCTTTCTTT.

The CDR3 is CASRRGGLNTEAFF. In nucleotides, the CDR3 is TGTGCCAGCAGGCGGGGGGGGTTGAACACTGAAGCTTTCTTT. The chain links TRBV6-1 to TRBJ1-1; TRBD1 might be the D (5 bases). The ends were cut back, 6 bases at V and 0 bases at J, with 11 bases in the middle. Germline V gene lookup returns CDR1 MNHNS and CDR2 SASEGT. This CDR3 spans 14 amino acids.

This chain joins TRBV7-9 and TRBJ2-1, with 9 nucleotides matching TRBD2. The V segment lost 3 bases and the J segment 4 bases; nucleotides outside the gene matches: 4. The germline V gene encodes CDR1 SEHNR and CDR2 FQNEAQ (reference sequence). This CDR3 is 15 amino acids long. The CDR3 region has the DNA TGTGCCAGCAGCTTTAGCGGGGGCGCATACAATGAGCAGTTCTTC. Its translation: CASSFSGGAYNEQFF.

The gene calls are TRBV28 and TRBJ1-4; D is ambiguous. The length of the CDR3 is 14 residues. Trimming stripped 3 bases from V and 8 bases from J, with 13 bases between. Germline loops: CDR1 MDHEN, CDR2 SYDVKM. CDR3 residues: CASSLAELEEKLFF. The CDR3 DNA is TGTGCCAGCAGTTTGGCGGAGCTGGAGGAAAAACTGTTTTTT. Full variable domain (outside the CDR3, taken from reference TRBV28 and TRBJ1-4): DVKVTQSSRYLVKRTGEKVFLECVQDMDHENMFWYRQDPGLGLRLIYFSYDVKMKEKGDIPEGYSVSREKKERFSLILESASTNQTSMYLCASSLAELEEKLFFGSGTQLSVL.

The V call is TRBV10-1, the J call TRBJ2-7, with D possibly matching TRBD2 (5 bases). CDR3 length equals 14 residues. Trimming cost V 4 bases and J 7 bases, with 17 bases left between them. Germline V gene lookup returns CDR1 WNHNN and CDR2 SYGVQD (reference sequence). CDR3 residues: CASSANGPPGEQYF. Written as DNA, the CDR3 is TGCGCCAGCAGTGCTAACGGGCCCCCGGGGGAGCAGTACTTC.

The CDR3 protein is CASSVSSGAINEQYF. The CDR3 nucleotides are TGTGCCAGCAGCGTATCGTCGGGAGCCATCAACGAGCAGTACTTC. This sequence joins TRBV9 and TRBJ2-7; a possible D gene is TRBD2 (6 bases). The CDR3 contains 15 residues. V was shortened by 1 base and J by 5 bases, with 16 bases between the two germline ends. Germline V gives CDR1 SGDLS, CDR2 YYNGEE.

V gene TRBV9 combines with J gene TRBJ1-2, with TRBD1 matching over 7 bases. This CDR3 region has 15 residues. Germline CDR1 is SGDLS and CDR2 is YYNGEE. V shed 0 bases and J 5 bases; nucleotides not matched to a gene: 7. CDR3 in amino acids: CASSVDSGQRYGYTF. The DNA of the CDR3 is TGTGCCAGCAGCGTAGACTCGGGACAGAGATATGGCTACACCTTC.

The chain is built from TRBV2 and TRBJ2-3, with a possible D match to TRBD1 (5 bases). Germline V gene lookup returns CDR1 SNHLY and CDR2 FYNNEI. V gave up 7 bases and J gave up 0 bases, with 8 bases separating them. The CDR3 totals 13 residues. CDR3 coding DNA: TGTGCCAGCAAAGGGGAAAGCACAGATACGCAGTATTTT. This sequence encodes CASKGESTDTQYF.

In DNA, the CDR3 is TGTGCCAGCAGTGAAAGACAGACAAATCAGCCCCAGCATTTT. Translation: CASSERQTNQPQHF. The V call is TRBV2, the J call TRBJ1-5; TRBD1 is a possible D gene (5 bases). The germline V gene has CDR1 SNHLY and CDR2 FYNNEI. With 2 bases removed from V and 4 bases from J, the gap between germline ends came to 9 bases. The CDR3 is 14 amino acids.

This chain uses TRBV6-1 with TRBJ1-2, with D maybe TRBD1 (5 bases). CDR3 length: 14 amino acids. The V gene lost 7 bases and the J gene lost 6 bases, with 18 bases spanning the gap. The germline V gene encodes CDR1 MNHNS and CDR2 SASEGT. The CDR3 sequence: CASTQPLQGDGYTF. The CDR3 DNA reads as TGTGCCAGCACCCAACCACTTCAGGGAGATGGCTACACCTTC.

This chain links TRBV10-2 with TRBJ2-7, with D maybe TRBD2 (6 bases). The CDR3 has 13 amino acids. V gave up 8 bases and J gave up 1 base, with 12 bases separating them. Looked up from germline, CDR1 is WSHSY and CDR2 is SAAADI. CDR3 nucleotide sequence: TGCGCCAGCCGGCGGGACGCTTCCTACGAGCAGTACTTC. Protein product: CASRRDASYEQYF.

The chain links TRBV7-9 to TRBJ1-2; TRBD1 matches 7 bases. Germline values: CDR1 SEHNR, CDR2 FQNEAQ (reference sequence). Trimming took 1 base from V and 2 from J; bases not matched to a gene: 4. This CDR3 has 15 residues. The CDR3 DNA follows: TGTGCCAGCAGCTTAGAGGCGGGACAGAACTATGGCTACACCTTC. Its protein product is CASSLEAGQNYGYTF.

The V call is TRBV19, the J call TRBJ2-3, with D unclear. The ends were cut back, 4 bases at V and 2 bases at J, with 4 bases in the middle. Germline-derived CDR1 and CDR2 are LNHDA and SQIVND (reference sequence). The CDR3 runs 12 residues. The CDR3 sequence: CASSSPTDTQYF. The DNA of the CDR3 is TGTGCCAGTAGTAGTCCCACAGATACGCAGTATTTT.

A remark on this clone: The same CDR3 also results from other DNA sequences found in this sample. V and J are TRBV15 and TRBJ2-5; D gene uncertain. In germline, CDR1 is LNHNV, CDR2 YYDKDF (reference sequence). The CDR3 length is 12 residues. Between the trimmed V and J ends, which lost 1 base and 4 bases, there was a span of 4 bases. The CDR3 DNA is TGTGCCACCAGCAGAGCGGGAGAGACCCAGTACTTC. Its protein product is CATSRAGETQYF.

V usage is TRBV7-6 and J usage is TRBJ2-1; D not resolved. Germline V gene data show CDR1 as SGHVS and CDR2 as FNYEAQ. The CDR3 loop spans 12 amino acids. V lost 1 base and J lost 10, with 8 bases in between. The CDR3 protein is CASSLGPREQFF. CDR3 nucleotides: TGTGCCAGCAGCTTAGGGCCCAGGGAGCAGTTCTTC.

The chain has TRBV28 and TRBJ2-1; 11 nucleotides align to TRBD2. Germline values: CDR1 MDHEN, CDR2 SYDVKM. The CDR3 loop spans 15 amino acids. Trimming at V came to 5 bases and at J to 8 bases, leaving 8 bases not matched to a gene. The CDR3 spells CASSSLAGGRDEQFF. CDR3 DNA sequence: TGTGCCAGCAGTAGTCTAGCGGGAGGTCGGGATGAGCAGTTCTTC.

The chain links TRBV5-1 to TRBJ1-3; 9 bases fit TRBD1. The CDR3 has 17 amino acids. Per the germline V gene, CDR1 is SGHRS and CDR2 is YFSETQ. V was pared by 3 bases and J by 2 bases, with 9 bases of the junction left unmatched. Here the CDR3 reads CASSSRPGTGTGNTIYF. CDR3 nucleotide sequence: TGCGCCAGCAGCTCCCGTCCCGGGACAGGGACTGGAAACACCATATATTTT.

V usage is TRBV25-1 and J usage is TRBJ2-7; unclear D gene. The germline gives CDR1 MGHDK, CDR2 SYGVNS. The CDR3 totals 13 residues. The V end lost 7 bases, the J end lost 1 base, and 11 bases lay between the germline ends. DNA for the CDR3: TGTGCCAGCACTACGACTGAGTCCTACGAGCAGTACTTC. This encodes CASTTTESYEQYF.

To note about this clone: The sample has other DNA sequences that encode this CDR3 too. This chain links TRBV18 with TRBJ2-1; 8 nucleotides align to TRBD1. J lost 2 bases, V lost 3 bases, and 3 bases had no gene match. The germline gives CDR1 KGHSH, CDR2 LQKENI. There are 15 residues in the CDR3. The CDR3 loop reads CASSPGQGPYNEQFF. CDR3 in DNA: TGTGCCAGCTCACCTGGACAGGGACCCTACAATGAGCAGTTCTTC.

The chain is built from TRBV5-5 and TRBJ2-5; D call uncertain. V lost 2 bases and J 4 bases, leaving 18 bases between the germline ends. Looked up from germline, CDR1 is SGHKS and CDR2 is YYEKEE (reference sequence). The CDR3 extends over 16 amino acids. DNA of the CDR3: TGTGCCAGCAGCTTAGGCGGCAACCAGATTGGAGAGACCCAGTACTTC. Protein sequence: CASSLGGNQIGETQYF.

The J gene is TRBJ2-3, the V gene TRBV19; D may correspond to TRBD1 or TRBD2 (6 bases each). The CDR3 sequence is 13 residues long. V dropped 9 bases and J dropped 5 bases, with 15 bases sitting between them. Germline loops: CDR1 LNHDA, CDR2 SQIVND (reference sequence). In nucleotides, the CDR3 is TGTGCCAGCCATGGGGGGCCAGGAGATACGCAGTATTTT. Protein product: CASHGGPGDTQYF. The variable domain in full, completed from reference TRBV19 and TRBJ2-3, reads DGGITQSPKYLFRKEGQNVTLSCEQNLNHDAMYWYRQDPGQGLRLIYYSQIVNDFQKGDIAEGYSVSREKKESFPLTVTSAQKNPTAFYLCASHGGPGDTQYFGPGTRLTVL.